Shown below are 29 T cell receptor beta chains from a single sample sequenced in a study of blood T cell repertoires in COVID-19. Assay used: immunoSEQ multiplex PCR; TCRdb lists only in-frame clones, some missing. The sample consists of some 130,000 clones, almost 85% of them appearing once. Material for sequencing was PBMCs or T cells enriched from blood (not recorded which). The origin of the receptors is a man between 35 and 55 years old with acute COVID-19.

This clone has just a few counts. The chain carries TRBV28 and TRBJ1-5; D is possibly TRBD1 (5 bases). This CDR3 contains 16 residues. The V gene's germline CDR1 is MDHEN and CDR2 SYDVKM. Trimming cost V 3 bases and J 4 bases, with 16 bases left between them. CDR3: CASSFDRSLQNQPQHF. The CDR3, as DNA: TGTGCCAGCAGTTTCGACAGATCGCTACAGAATCAGCCCCAGCATTTT.

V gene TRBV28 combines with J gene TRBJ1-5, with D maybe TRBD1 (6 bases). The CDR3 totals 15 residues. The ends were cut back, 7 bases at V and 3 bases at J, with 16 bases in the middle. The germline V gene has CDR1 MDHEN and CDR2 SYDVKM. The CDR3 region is CASTQGGPANQPQHF. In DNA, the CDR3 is TGTGCCAGCACACAGGGTGGACCGGCCAATCAGCCCCAGCATTTT.

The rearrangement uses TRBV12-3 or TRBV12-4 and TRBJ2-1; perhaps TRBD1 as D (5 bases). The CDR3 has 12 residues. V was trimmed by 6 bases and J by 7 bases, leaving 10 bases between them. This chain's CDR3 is CASRPRGNEQFF. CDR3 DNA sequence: TGTGCCAGCAGGCCTAGGGGAAATGAGCAGTTCTTC.

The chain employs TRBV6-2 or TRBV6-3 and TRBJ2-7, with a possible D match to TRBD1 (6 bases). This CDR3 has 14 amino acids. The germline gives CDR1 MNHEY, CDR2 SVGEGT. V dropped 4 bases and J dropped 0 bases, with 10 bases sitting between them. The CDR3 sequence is CASSWDISSYEQYF. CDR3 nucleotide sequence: TGTGCCAGCAGTTGGGACATAAGCTCCTACGAGCAGTACTTC.

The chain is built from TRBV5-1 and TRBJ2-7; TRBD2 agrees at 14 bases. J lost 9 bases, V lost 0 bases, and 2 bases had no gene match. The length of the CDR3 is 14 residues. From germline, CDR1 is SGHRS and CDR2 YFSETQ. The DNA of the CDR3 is TGCGCCAGCAGCTTGGGACTAGCGGGAGGGAGGCAGTACTTC. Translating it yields CASSLGLAGGRQYF.

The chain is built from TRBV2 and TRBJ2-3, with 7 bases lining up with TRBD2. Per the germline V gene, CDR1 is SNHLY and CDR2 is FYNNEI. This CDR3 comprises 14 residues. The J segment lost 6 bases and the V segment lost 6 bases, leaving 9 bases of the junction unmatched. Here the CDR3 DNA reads TGTGCCAGCAGGGCTGGACTAGTCACGGATACGCAGTATTTT. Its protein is CASRAGLVTDTQYF. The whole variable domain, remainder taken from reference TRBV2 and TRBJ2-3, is EPEVTQTPSHQVTQMGQEVILRCVPISNHLYFYWYRQILGQKVEFLVSFYNNEISEKSEIFDDQFSVERPDGSNFTLKIRSTKLEDSAMYFCASRAGLVTDTQYFGPGTRLTVL.

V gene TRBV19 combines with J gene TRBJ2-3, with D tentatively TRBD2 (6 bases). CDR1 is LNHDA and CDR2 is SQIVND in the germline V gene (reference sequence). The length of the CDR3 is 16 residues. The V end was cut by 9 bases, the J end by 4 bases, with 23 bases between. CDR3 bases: TGTGCCAGCCTCGGTGGGGGGAAGGGAGGTCCAGATACGCAGTATTTT. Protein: CASLGGGKGGPDTQYF.

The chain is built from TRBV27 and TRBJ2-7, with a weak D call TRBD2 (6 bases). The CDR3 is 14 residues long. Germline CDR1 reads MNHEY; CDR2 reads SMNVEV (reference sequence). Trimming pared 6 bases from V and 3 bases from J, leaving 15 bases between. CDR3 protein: CASSISRGVYEQYF. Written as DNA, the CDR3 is TGTGCCAGCAGCATCTCACGCGGGGTCTACGAGCAGTACTTC.

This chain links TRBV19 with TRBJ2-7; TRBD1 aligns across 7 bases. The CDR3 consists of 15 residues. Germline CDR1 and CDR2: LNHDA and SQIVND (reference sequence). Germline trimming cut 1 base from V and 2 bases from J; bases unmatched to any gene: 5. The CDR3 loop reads CASSIGGTAAYEQYF. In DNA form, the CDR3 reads TGTGCCAGTAGTATAGGAGGGACAGCGGCCTACGAGCAGTACTTC.

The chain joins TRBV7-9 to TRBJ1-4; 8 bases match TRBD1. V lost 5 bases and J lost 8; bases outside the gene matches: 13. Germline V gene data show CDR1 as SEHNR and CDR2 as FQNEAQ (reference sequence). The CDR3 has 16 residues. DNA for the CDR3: TGTGCCAGCAGCCCATACCTAACTCAGGGGGCGGAAAAACTGTTTTTT. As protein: CASSPYLTQGAEKLFF.

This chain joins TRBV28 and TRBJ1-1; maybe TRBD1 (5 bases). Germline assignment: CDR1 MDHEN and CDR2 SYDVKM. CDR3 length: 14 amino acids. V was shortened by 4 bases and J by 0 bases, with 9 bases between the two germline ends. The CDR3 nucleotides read TGTGCCAGCAGTTCACAGGTCATGAACACTGAAGCTTTCTTT. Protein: CASSSQVMNTEAFF.

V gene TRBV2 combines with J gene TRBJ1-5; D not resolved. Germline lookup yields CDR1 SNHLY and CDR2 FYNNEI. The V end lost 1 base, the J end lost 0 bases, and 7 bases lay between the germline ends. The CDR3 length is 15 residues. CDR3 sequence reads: CASSEERYSNQPQHF. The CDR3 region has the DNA TGTGCCAGCAGTGAAGAACGGTATAGCAATCAGCCCCAGCATTTT.

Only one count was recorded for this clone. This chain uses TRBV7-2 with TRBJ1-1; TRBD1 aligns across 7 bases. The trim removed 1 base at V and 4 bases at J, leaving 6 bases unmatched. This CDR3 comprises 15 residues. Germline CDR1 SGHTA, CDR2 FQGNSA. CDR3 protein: CASSLVADRATEAFF. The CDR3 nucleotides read TGTGCCAGCAGCTTAGTAGCTGACAGGGCCACTGAAGCTTTCTTT.

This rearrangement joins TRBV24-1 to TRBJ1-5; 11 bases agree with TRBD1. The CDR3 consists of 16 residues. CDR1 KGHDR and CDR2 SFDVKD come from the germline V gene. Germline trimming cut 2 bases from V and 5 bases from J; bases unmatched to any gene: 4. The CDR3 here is CATSDWGQGGDQPQHF. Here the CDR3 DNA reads TGTGCCACCAGTGATTGGGGACAGGGGGGAGATCAGCCCCAGCATTTT.

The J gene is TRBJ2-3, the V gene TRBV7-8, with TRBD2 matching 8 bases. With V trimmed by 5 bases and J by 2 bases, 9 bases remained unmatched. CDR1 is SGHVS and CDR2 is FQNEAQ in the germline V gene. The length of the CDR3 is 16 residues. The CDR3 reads CASSQSRGGTTDTQYF. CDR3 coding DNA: TGTGCCAGCAGCCAATCTCGGGGGGGGACCACAGATACGCAGTATTTT.

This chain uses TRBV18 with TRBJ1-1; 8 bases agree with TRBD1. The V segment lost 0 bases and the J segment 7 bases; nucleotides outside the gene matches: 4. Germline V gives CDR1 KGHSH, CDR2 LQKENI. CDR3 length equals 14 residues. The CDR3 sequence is CASSPPDRGGEAFF. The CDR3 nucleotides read TGTGCCAGCTCACCACCCGACAGGGGCGGTGAAGCTTTCTTT. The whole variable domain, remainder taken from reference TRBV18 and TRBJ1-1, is NAGVMQNPRHLVRRRGQEARLRCSPMKGHSHVYWYRQLPEEGLKFMVYLQKENIIDESGMPKERFSAEFPKEGPSILRIQQVVRGDSAAYFCASSPPDRGGEAFFGQGTRLTVV.

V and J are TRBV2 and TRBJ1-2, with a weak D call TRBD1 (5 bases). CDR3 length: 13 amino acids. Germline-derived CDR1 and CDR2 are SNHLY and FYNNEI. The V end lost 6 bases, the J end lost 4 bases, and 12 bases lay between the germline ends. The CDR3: CASRPDSLYGYTF. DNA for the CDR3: TGTGCCAGCAGACCCGACAGCCTCTATGGCTACACCTTC.

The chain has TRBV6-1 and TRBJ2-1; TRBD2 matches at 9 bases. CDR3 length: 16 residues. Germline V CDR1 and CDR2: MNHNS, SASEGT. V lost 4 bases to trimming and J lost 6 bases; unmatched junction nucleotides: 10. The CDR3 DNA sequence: TGTGCCAGCAGTGCCCGGGACAGCGGGAGGCCCAATGAGCAGTTCTTC. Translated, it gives CASSARDSGRPNEQFF.

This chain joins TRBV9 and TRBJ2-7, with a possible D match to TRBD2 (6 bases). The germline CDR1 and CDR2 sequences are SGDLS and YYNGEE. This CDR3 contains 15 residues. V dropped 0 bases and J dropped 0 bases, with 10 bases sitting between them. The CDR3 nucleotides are TGTGCCAGCAGCGTAGGCGGGGTTAGCTCCTACGAGCAGTACTTC. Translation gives CASSVGGVSSYEQYF.

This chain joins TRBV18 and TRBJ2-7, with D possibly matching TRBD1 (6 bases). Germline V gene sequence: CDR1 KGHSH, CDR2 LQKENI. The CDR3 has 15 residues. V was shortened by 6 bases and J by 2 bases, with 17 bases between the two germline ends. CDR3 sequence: CASSIRGGAAYEQYF. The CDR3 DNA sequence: TGTGCCAGCTCGATCCGAGGGGGAGCTGCCTACGAGCAGTACTTC.

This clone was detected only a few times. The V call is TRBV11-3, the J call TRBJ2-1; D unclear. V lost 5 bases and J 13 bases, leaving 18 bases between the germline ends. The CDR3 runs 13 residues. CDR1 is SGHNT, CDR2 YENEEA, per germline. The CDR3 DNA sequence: TGTGCCAGCAGCGAGAGGTGGAGAGGTGAACAGTTCTTC. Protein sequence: CASSERWRGEQFF.

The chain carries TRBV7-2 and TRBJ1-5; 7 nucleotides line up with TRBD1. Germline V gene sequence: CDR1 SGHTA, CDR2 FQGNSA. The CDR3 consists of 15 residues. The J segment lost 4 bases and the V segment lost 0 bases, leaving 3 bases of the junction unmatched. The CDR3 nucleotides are TGTGCCAGCAGCTTAGCGGGACAGAGGAATCAGCCCCAGCATTTT. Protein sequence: CASSLAGQRNQPQHF.

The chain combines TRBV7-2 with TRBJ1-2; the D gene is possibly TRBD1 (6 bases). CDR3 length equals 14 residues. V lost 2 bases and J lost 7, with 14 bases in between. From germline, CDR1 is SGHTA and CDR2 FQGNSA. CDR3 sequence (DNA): TGTGCCAGCAGCTTAACGGGGGGGCGCCGTGGCTACACCTTC. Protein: CASSLTGGRRGYTF. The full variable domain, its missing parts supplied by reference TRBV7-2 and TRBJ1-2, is GAGVSQSPSNKVTEKGKDVELRCDPISGHTALYWYRQSLGQGLEFLIYFQGNSAPDKSGLPSDRFSAERTGGSVSTLTIQRTQQEDSAVYLCASSLTGGRRGYTFGSGTRLTVV.

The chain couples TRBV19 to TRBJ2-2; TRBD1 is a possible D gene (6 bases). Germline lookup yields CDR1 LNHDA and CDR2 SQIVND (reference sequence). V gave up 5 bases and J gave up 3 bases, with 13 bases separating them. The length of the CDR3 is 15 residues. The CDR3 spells CASSPGTGYTGELFF. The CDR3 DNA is TGTGCCAGTAGTCCCGGTACAGGGTACACCGGGGAGCTGTTTTTT.

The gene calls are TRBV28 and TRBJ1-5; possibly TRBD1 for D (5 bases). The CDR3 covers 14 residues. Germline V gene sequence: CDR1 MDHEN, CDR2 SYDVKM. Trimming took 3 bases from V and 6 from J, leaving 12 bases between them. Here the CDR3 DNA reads TGTGCCAGCAGTTTTGGAGGGGCGAGTCAGCCCCAGCATTTT. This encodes CASSFGGASQPQHF.

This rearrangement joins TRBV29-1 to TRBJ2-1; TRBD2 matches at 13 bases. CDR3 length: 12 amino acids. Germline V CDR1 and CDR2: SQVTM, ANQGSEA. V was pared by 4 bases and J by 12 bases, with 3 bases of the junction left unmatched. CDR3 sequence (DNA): TGCAGCGTTGGCGGACTAGCGGGAGTGCAGTTCTTC. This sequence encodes CSVGGLAGVQFF.

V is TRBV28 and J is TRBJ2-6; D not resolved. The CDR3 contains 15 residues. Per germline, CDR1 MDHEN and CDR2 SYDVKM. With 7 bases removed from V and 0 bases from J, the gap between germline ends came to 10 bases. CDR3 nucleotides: TGTGCCAGCACCCCCTCCCGCTCTGGGGCCAACGTCCTGACTTTC. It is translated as CASTPSRSGANVLTF.

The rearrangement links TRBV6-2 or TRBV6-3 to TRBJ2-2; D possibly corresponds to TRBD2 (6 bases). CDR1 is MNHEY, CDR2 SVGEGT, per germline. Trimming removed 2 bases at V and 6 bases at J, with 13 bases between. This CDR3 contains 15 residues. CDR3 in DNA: TGTGCCAGCAGTTACGGAGGGATGGCAGCCGGGGAGCTGTTTTTT. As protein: CASSYGGMAAGELFF.

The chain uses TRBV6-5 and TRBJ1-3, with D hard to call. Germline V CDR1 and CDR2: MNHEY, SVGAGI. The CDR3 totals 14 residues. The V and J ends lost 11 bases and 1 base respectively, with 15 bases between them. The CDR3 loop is CASSRFGSGNTIYF. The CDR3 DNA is TGTGCCTCTTCAAGGTTCGGGTCTGGAAACACCATATATTTT.